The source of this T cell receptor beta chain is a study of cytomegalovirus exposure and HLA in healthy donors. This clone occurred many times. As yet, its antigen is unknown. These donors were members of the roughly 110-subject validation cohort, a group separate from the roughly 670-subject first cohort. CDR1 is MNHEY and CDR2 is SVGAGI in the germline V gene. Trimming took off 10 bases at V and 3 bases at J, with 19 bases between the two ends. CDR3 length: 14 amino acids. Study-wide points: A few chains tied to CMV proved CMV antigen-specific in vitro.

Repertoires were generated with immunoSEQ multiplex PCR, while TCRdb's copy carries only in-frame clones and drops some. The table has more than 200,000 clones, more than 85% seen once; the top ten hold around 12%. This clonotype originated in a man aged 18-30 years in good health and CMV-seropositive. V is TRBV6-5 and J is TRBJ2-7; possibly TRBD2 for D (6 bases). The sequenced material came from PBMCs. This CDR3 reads CATGGGRPDYEQYF. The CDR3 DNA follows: TGTGCCACCGGGGGTGGGCGGCCAGACTACGAGCAGTACTTC.